What follows are 30 T cell receptor beta chains derived from one specimen sequenced in a study of OX40 agonist ivuxolimab in advanced cancers. Sequencing was performed with immunoSEQ multiplex PCR; in TCRdb, only in-frame clones are kept and a portion is missing. The repertoire has roughly 12,000 clones, 80% to 90% of them found once; the top ten carry under 9.5%. The starting material was CD4+ or CD8+ T cells sorted from blood, obtained in a trial of the OX40 agonist ivuxolimab. These receptors originate from an adult with an advanced solid tumor such as melanoma, head and neck, liver or kidney cancer.

The genes are TRBV4-1 and TRBJ1-1; D not resolved. The CDR3 runs to 13 residues. Trimming removed 1 base from V and 5 bases from J, with 8 bases in between. Germline loops: CDR1 MGHRA, CDR2 YSYEKL. In nucleotides, the CDR3 is TGCGCCAGCAGCCAAGCCCTCCGAACTGAAGCTTTCTTT. Its translation is CASSQALRTEAFF.

This clone came up a few times. This chain uses TRBV6-1 with TRBJ2-5, with D hard to call. This CDR3 has 12 residues. V dropped 10 bases and J dropped 7 bases, with 16 bases sitting between them. Germline loops: CDR1 MNHNS, CDR2 SASEGT. Written as DNA, the CDR3 is TGTGCCATCGACCCGAGACCGGGGACCCAGTACTTC. Its protein product is CAIDPRPGTQYF.

The gene calls are TRBV4-2 and TRBJ1-5; possibly TRBD1 for D (5 bases). The germline V and J ends were trimmed by 0 bases and 2 bases, with 14 bases remaining between them. The length of the CDR3 is 17 residues. Looked up from germline, CDR1 is LGHNA and CDR2 is YNFKEQ. CDR3: CASSQDPRGMGNQPQHF. As DNA, the CDR3 is TGTGCCAGCAGCCAAGATCCCCGGGGGATGGGCAATCAGCCCCAGCATTTT.

The chain couples TRBV5-1 to TRBJ2-3, with 7 bases that match TRBD2. The CDR3 loop spans 14 amino acids. Per the germline V gene, CDR1 is SGHRS and CDR2 is YFSETQ. The ends lost 4 bases at V and 6 bases at J; junction bases unmatched: 8. The CDR3 reads CASSDPGLPDTQYF. The CDR3 DNA reads as TGCGCCAGCAGCGATCCGGGACTACCCGATACGCAGTATTTT. Together with reference TRBV5-1 and TRBJ2-3, the CDR3 gives the full variable domain: KAGVTQTPRYLIKTRGQQVTLSCSPISGHRSVSWYQQTPGQGLQFLFEYFSETQRNKGNFPGRFSGRQFSNSRSEMNVSTLELGDSALYLCASSDPGLPDTQYFGPGTRLTVL.

The rearrangement joins TRBV9 to TRBJ2-5; 9 bases align to TRBD1. Germline-derived CDR1 and CDR2 are SGDLS and YYNGEE. V was pared by 6 bases and J by 5 bases, with 11 bases of the junction left unmatched. This CDR3 has 15 residues. The CDR3 protein is CASTSTGGLGETQYF. For the CDR3, the DNA is TGTGCCAGCACCTCGACAGGGGGTTTGGGGGAGACCCAGTACTTC.

The rearrangement links TRBV4-1 to TRBJ1-3; D is undetermined. V lost 2 bases and J lost 0, with 5 bases in between. Germline lookup yields CDR1 MGHRA and CDR2 YSYEKL. CDR3 length: 14 amino acids. CDR3 sequence reads: CASSQQSSGNTIYF. As DNA, the CDR3 is TGCGCCAGCAGCCAACAAAGCTCTGGAAACACCATATATTTT.

This clone is a singleton in its sample. The CDR3: CASSPVGGYGYTF. CDR3 coding DNA: TGTGCCAGCAGTCCCGTGGGGGGCTATGGCTACACCTTC. V usage is TRBV6-1 and J usage is TRBJ1-2, with a possible D match to TRBD1 (5 bases). The CDR3 runs to 13 residues. Germline-derived CDR1 and CDR2 are MNHNS and SASEGT. V was trimmed by 5 bases and J by 4 bases, leaving 11 bases between them.

V gene TRBV13 combines with J gene TRBJ2-7; the match to TRBD2 covers 7 bases. The CDR3 is 16 residues long. Germline lookup yields CDR1 PRHDT and CDR2 FYEKMQ (reference sequence). The V and J ends lost 5 bases and 6 bases, in that order; junction bases with no gene match: 16. The DNA of the CDR3 is TGTGCCAGCAGCACATCCCGAGGACACGGGACTATCGAGCAGTACTTC. The encoded protein is CASSTSRGHGTIEQYF.

J is TRBJ2-7 and V is TRBV14; 10 bases align to TRBD1. The CDR3 loop spans 13 amino acids. J lost 7 bases, V lost 3 bases, and 3 bases had no gene match. Germline V gives CDR1 SGHDN, CDR2 FVKESK. The CDR3 loop is CASSQDRGFEQYF. DNA for the CDR3: TGTGCCAGCAGCCAGGACAGGGGGTTTGAGCAGTACTTC.

The chain recombines TRBV19 with TRBJ2-7; TRBD1 is a possible D gene (6 bases). V lost 5 bases, J lost 4 bases, and 12 bases lay in between. The length of the CDR3 is 13 residues. CDR1 is LNHDA and CDR2 is SQIVND in the germline V gene (reference sequence). The CDR3 DNA reads TGTGCCAGTAGTGTCACAGGGCTGTACGAGCAGTACTTC. This codes for CASSVTGLYEQYF. The full variable domain, its missing parts supplied by reference TRBV19 and TRBJ2-7, is DGGITQSPKYLFRKEGQNVTLSCEQNLNHDAMYWYRQDPGQGLRLIYYSQIVNDFQKGDIAEGYSVSREKKESFPLTVTSAQKNPTAFYLCASSVTGLYEQYFGPGTRLTVT.

V and J are TRBV5-6 and TRBJ2-7, with D tentatively TRBD1 (6 bases). The CDR3 length is 14 residues. Deletions cut 5 bases from V and 2 bases from J, with 14 bases between. Germline loops: CDR1 SGHDT, CDR2 YYEEEE. The chain's CDR3 is CASSFGDTTYEQYF. The CDR3 region has the DNA TGTGCCAGCAGTTTCGGGGACACCACCTACGAGCAGTACTTC.

The chain employs TRBV28 and TRBJ1-5; 9 bases fit TRBD1. Germline loops: CDR1 MDHEN, CDR2 SYDVKM. V dropped 6 bases and J dropped 8; count of bases not matched to a gene: 11. The CDR3 contains 15 residues. CDR3: CASRQTTGGAEPQHF. Written as DNA, the CDR3 is TGTGCCAGCAGGCAGACAACAGGGGGCGCGGAGCCCCAGCATTTT.

V gene TRBV9 combines with J gene TRBJ1-2; TRBD1 aligns across 7 bases. With 2 bases clipped from V and 4 bases from J, the junction kept 5 bases outside the gene matches. CDR3 length: 14 amino acids. Germline V CDR1 and CDR2: SGDLS, YYNGEE. The CDR3 sequence: CASSVQGGFYGYTF. The CDR3 DNA reads as TGTGCCAGCAGCGTTCAGGGGGGGTTCTATGGCTACACCTTC.

The chain has TRBV4-1 and TRBJ2-5, with D maybe TRBD2 (6 bases). Germline V gene lookup returns CDR1 MGHRA and CDR2 YSYEKL. CDR3 size: 15 residues. Between the trimmed V and J ends, which lost 2 bases and 3 bases, there was a span of 13 bases. CDR3 bases: TGCGCCAGCAGCCAATCTGGAGGGGCGGAAGAGACCCAGTACTTC. Translated, it gives CASSQSGGAEETQYF.

Remarks on this clone: One end of the junction fails to match germline, which may point to a read error. The chain has TRBV7-2 and TRBJ1-5; D uncertain. This CDR3 is 14 amino acids long. CDR1 and CDR2 from the germline V gene are SGHTA and FQGNSA. This CDR3 is CASSLWGSDQPQHF. CDR3 nucleotide sequence: TGTGCCAGCAGCTTATGGGGTAGCGATCAGCCCCAGCATTTT.

The rearrangement joins TRBV4-2 to TRBJ2-7; possible D gene TRBD1, 6 bases. In germline, CDR1 is LGHNA, CDR2 YNFKEQ. Trimming pared 4 bases from V and 2 bases from J, leaving 12 bases between. This CDR3 has 14 residues. Here the CDR3 reads CASSPRTATYEQYF. The DNA of the CDR3 is TGTGCCAGCAGCCCAAGGACAGCCACCTACGAGCAGTACTTC.

The table lists this clone with a count of one. The chain employs TRBV13 and TRBJ2-1; TRBD1 is a possible D gene (7 bases). CDR1 and CDR2 (germline): PRHDT, FYEKMQ (reference sequence). This CDR3 has 17 residues. Trimming shortened V by 0 bases and J by 0 bases, and 12 bases separated the two germline ends. CDR3 sequence (DNA): TGTGCCAGCAGCTTAGGGCAGGGGGGAAGCTCCTACAATGAGCAGTTCTTC. Translating gives CASSLGQGGSSYNEQFF.

The V gene is TRBV10-3, the J gene TRBJ1-6; 12 bases are a match to TRBD1. Trimming cost V 0 bases and J 9 bases; bases outside gene matches: 3. Looked up from germline, CDR1 is ENHRY and CDR2 is SYGVKD. There are 16 residues in the CDR3. The CDR3 protein is CAISESGQGASSPLHF. CDR3 nucleotides: TGTGCCATCAGTGAGTCGGGACAGGGGGCGAGTTCACCCCTCCACTTT.

This chain links TRBV7-8 with TRBJ2-3, with a tentative D call TRBD1 (5 bases). The germline gives CDR1 SGHVS, CDR2 FQNEAQ. CDR3 length: 14 residues. V lost 4 bases and J lost 0, with 8 bases in between. CDR3: CASSSTESTDTQYF. CDR3 DNA: TGTGCCAGCAGCTCGACAGAGAGCACAGATACGCAGTATTTT.

The chain combines TRBV19 with TRBJ2-1; 11 bases match TRBD2. The CDR3 has 15 amino acids. CDR1 LNHDA and CDR2 SQIVND come from the germline V gene (reference sequence). J was trimmed by 4 bases and V by 5 bases; bases with no gene match: 4. The CDR3: CASSWTSGQYNEQFF. CDR3 DNA sequence: TGTGCCAGTAGTTGGACTAGCGGGCAATACAATGAGCAGTTCTTC.

The genes are TRBV11-2 and TRBJ1-1; D not certain. V was shortened by 1 base and J by 8 bases, with 8 bases between the two germline ends. Germline-derived CDR1 and CDR2 are SGHAT and FQNNGV. The CDR3 is 12 amino acids. The CDR3 DNA is TGTGCCAGCAGCTTAGTAGCTAACGAAGCTTTCTTT. Its translation: CASSLVANEAFF.

This chain joins TRBV6-5 and TRBJ2-5, with D maybe TRBD2 (5 bases). This CDR3 is 15 amino acids long. CDR1 and CDR2 from the germline V gene are MNHEY and SVGAGI. V lost 0 bases and J 5 bases, leaving 13 bases between the germline ends. The CDR3 DNA is TGTGCCAGCAGTTACTCGGGGAGCCTGCGGGAGACCCAGTACTTC. Its protein is CASSYSGSLRETQYF.

The V call is TRBV7-9, the J call TRBJ2-2; D is undetermined. The V gene's germline CDR1 is SEHNR and CDR2 FQNEAQ (reference sequence). Deletions cut 5 bases from V and 6 bases from J, with 10 bases between. CDR3 length equals 13 residues. The CDR3 sequence is CASSPGHSGELFF. CDR3 DNA sequence: TGTGCCAGCAGCCCGGGCCATTCCGGGGAGCTGTTTTTT.

The V and J genes are TRBV6-5 and TRBJ2-7, with D possibly matching TRBD2 (6 bases). V was clipped by 6 bases and J by 7 bases, with 16 bases between them. This CDR3 is built from 13 residues. Germline V gene sequence: CDR1 MNHEY, CDR2 SVGAGI. Written as DNA, the CDR3 is TGTGCCAGCAGGCCCGGGGGTTCAATGGAGCAGTACTTC. Its translation is CASRPGGSMEQYF.

The chain uses TRBV29-1 and TRBJ1-5, with unresolved D. Germline CDR1 SQVTM, CDR2 ANQGSEA. The germline V and J ends were trimmed by 7 bases and 0 bases, with 10 bases remaining between them. The CDR3 extends over 13 amino acids. As DNA, the CDR3 is TGCAGCGCGGCGGGAGGTAGCAATCAGCCCCAGCATTTT. Its protein product is CSAAGGSNQPQHF.

Turning to this clone: The junction and the germline gene differ at one end; a read error may be behind it. The V gene is TRBV4-2, the J gene TRBJ2-6; a weak D match, TRBD1 (5 bases). From germline, CDR1 is LGHNA and CDR2 YNFKEQ. The CDR3 length is 18 residues. CDR3 protein: CASGHQTEYPSGANVLTF. The CDR3 DNA is TGTGCCAGCGGCCATCAGACAGAGTATCCCTCTGGGGCCAACGTCCTGACTTTC.

The chain links TRBV5-4 to TRBJ1-2; D is ambiguous. V was trimmed by 0 bases and J by 0 bases, leaving 9 bases between them. The CDR3 is 15 residues long. Germline V gives CDR1 SGHNT, CDR2 YYREEE (reference sequence). CDR3 sequence: CASSLAPDANYGYTF. In nucleotides, the CDR3 is TGTGCCAGCAGCTTGGCGCCAGATGCTAACTATGGCTACACCTTC.

The rearrangement uses TRBV19 and TRBJ1-2; possible D gene TRBD1, 6 bases. The V gene lost 9 bases and the J gene lost 4 bases, with 18 bases spanning the gap. The germline V gene encodes CDR1 LNHDA and CDR2 SQIVND (reference sequence). This CDR3 spans 14 amino acids. The CDR3 DNA sequence: TGTGCCAGCGGACTAACAGGGCCCACCTATGGCTACACCTTC. This gives the protein CASGLTGPTYGYTF.

The chain is built from TRBV5-5 and TRBJ2-5; possibly TRBD1 or TRBD2 for D (6 bases each). The CDR3 has 15 residues. Germline CDR1 SGHKS, CDR2 YYEKEE (reference sequence). V shed 4 bases and J shed 0 bases, with 13 bases lying between them. CDR3 residues: CASSPWRGDQETQYF. The CDR3 DNA sequence: TGTGCCAGCAGCCCGTGGAGGGGGGACCAAGAGACCCAGTACTTC.

The chain uses TRBV11-2 and TRBJ1-4; D might be TRBD1 (6 bases). V lost 7 bases to trimming and J lost 5 bases, with 11 bases between them. The CDR3 sequence is 13 residues long. Germline loops: CDR1 SGHAT, CDR2 FQNNGV. CDR3 in DNA: TGTGCCAGCACCGCTACAGGGAATGAAAAACTGTTTTTT. This sequence encodes CASTATGNEKLFF.